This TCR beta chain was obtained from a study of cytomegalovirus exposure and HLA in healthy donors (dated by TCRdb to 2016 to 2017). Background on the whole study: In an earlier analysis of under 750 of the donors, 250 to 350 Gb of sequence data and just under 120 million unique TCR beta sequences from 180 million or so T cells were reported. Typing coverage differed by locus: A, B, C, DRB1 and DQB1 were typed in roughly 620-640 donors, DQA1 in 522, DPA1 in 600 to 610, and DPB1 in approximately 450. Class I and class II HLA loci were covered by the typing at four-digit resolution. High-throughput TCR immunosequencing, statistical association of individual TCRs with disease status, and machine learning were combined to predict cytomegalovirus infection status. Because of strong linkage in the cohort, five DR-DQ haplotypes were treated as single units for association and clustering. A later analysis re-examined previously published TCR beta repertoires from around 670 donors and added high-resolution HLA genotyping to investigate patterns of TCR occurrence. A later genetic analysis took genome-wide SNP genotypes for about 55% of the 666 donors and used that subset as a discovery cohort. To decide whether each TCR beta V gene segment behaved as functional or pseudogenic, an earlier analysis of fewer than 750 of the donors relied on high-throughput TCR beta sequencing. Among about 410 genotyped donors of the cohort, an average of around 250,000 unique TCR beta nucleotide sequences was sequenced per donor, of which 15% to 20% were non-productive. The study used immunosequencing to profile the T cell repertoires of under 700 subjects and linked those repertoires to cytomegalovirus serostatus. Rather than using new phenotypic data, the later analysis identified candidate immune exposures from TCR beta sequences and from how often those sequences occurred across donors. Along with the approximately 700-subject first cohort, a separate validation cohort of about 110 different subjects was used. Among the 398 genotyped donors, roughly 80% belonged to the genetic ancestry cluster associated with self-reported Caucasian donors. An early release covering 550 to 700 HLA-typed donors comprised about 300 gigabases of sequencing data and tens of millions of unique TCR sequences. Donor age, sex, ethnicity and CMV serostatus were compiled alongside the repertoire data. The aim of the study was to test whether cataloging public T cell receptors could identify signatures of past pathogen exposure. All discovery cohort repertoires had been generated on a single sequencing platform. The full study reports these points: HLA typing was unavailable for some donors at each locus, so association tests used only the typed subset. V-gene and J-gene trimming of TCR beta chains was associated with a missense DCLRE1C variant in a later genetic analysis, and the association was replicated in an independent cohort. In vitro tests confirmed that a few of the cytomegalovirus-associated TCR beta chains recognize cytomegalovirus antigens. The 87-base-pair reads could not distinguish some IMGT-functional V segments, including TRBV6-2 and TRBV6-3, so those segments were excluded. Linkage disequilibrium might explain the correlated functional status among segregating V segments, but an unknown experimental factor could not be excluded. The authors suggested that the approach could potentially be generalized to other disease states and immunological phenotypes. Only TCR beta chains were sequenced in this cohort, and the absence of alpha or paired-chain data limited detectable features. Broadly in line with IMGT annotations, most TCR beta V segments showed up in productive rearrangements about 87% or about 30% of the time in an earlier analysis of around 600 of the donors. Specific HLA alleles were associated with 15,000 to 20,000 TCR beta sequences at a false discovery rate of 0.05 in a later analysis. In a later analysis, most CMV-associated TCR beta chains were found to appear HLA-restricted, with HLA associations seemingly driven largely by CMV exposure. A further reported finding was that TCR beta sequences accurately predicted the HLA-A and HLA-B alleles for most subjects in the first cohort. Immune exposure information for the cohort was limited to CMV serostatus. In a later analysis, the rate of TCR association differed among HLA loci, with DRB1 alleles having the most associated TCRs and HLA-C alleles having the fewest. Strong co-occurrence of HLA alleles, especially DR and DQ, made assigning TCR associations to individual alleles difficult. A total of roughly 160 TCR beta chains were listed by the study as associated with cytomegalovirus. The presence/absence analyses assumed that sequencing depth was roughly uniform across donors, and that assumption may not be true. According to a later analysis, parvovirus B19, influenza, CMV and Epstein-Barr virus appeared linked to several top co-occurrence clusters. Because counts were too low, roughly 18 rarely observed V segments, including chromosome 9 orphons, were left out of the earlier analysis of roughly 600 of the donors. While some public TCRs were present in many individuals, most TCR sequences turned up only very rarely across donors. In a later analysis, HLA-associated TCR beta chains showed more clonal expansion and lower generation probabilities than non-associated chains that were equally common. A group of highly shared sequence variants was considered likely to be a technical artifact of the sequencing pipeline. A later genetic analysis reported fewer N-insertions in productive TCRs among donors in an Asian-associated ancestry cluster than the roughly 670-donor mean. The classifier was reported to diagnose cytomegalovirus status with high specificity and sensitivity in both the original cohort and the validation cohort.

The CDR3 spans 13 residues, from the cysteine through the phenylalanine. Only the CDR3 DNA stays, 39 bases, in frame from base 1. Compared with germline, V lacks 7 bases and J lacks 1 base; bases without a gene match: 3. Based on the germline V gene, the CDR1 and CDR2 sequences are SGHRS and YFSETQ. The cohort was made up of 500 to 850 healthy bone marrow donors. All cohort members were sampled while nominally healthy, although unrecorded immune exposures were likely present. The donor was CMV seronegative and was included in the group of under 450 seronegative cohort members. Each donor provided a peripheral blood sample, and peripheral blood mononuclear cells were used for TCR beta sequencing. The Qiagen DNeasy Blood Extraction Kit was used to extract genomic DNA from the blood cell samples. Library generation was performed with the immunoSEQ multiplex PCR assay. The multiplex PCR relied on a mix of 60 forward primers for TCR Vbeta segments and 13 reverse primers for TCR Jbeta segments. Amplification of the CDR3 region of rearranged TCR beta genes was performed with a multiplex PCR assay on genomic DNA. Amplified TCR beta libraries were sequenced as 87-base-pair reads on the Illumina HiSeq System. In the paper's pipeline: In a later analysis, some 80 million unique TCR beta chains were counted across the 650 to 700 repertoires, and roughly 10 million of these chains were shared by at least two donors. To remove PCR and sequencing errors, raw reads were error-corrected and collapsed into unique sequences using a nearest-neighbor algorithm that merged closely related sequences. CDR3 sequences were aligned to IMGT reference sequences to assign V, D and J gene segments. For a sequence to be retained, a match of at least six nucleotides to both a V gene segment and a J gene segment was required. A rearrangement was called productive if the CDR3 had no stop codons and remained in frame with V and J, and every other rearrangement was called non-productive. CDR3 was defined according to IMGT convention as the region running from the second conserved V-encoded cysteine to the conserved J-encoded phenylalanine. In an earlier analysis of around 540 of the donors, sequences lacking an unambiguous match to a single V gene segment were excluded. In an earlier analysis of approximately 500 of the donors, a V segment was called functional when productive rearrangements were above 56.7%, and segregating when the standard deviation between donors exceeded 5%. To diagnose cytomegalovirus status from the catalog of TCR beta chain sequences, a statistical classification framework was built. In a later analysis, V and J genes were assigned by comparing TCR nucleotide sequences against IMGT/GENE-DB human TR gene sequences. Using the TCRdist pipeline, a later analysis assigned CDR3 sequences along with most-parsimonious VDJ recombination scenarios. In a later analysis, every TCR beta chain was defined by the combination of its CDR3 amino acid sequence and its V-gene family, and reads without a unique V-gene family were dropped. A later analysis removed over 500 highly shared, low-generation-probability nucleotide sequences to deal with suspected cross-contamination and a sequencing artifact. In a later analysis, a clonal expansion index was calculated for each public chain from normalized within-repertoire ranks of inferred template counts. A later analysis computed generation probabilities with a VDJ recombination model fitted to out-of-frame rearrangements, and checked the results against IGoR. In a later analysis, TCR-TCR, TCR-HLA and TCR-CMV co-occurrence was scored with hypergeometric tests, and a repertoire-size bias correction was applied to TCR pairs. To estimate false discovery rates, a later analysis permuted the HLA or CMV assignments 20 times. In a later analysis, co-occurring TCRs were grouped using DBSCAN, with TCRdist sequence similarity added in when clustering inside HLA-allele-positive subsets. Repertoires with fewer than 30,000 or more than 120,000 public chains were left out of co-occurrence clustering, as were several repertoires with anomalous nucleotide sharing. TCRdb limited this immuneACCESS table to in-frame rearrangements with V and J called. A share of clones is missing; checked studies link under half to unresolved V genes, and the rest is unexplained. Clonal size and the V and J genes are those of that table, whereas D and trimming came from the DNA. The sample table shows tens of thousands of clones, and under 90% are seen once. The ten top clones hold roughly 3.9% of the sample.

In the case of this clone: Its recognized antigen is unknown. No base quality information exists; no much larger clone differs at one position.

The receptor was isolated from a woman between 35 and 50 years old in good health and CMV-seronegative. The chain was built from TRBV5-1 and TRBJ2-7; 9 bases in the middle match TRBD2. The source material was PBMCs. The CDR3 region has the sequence CASSSGESYEQYF. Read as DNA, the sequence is TGCGCCAGCTCTAGCGGGGAATCCTACGAGCAGTACTTC.